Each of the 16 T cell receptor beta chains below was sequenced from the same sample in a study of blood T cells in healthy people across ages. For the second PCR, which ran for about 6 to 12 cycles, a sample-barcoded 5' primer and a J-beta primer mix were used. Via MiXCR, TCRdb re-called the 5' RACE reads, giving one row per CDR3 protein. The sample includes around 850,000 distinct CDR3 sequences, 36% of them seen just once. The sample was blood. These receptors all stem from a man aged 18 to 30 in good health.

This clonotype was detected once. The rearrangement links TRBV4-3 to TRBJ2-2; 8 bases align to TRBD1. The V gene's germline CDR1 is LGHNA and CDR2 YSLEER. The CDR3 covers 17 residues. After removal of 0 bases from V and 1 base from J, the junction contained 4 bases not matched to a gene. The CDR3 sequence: CASSQDRTGRNTGELFF. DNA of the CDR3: TGCGCCAGCAGCCAAGATCGGACAGGGCGGAACACCGGGGAGCTGTTTTTT.

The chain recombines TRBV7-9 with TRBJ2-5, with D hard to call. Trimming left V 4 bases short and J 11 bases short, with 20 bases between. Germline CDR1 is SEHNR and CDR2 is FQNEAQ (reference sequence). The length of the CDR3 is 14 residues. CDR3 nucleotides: TGTGCCAGCAGCTCCGCCGGATCGGGCAATGAGCAGTACTTC. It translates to CASSSAGSGNEQYF.

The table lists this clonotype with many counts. The CDR3 DNA follows: TGCGCCAGCAGCCAAGACATTGAGAGCTTCCTGATGAACACTGAAGCTTTCTTT. Amino acids: CASSQDIESFLMNTEAFF. The chain carries TRBV4-3 and TRBJ1-1; D not certain. The V gene lost 0 bases and the J gene lost 0 bases, with 17 bases spanning the gap. The germline V gene has CDR1 LGHNA and CDR2 YSLEER. The CDR3 length is 18 residues.

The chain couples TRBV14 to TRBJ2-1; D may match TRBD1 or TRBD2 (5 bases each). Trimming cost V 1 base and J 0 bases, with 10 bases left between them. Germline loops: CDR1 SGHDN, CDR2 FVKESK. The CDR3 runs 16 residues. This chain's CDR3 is CASSQVGGSSYNEQFF. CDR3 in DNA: TGTGCCAGCAGCCAAGTTGGGGGAAGCTCCTACAATGAGCAGTTCTTC.

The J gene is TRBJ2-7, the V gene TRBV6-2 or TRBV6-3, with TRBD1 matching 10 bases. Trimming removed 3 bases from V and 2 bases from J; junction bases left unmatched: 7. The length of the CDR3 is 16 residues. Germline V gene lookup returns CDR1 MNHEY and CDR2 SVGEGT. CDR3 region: CASSYNSGTGAYEQYF. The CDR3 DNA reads TGTGCCAGCAGTTATAATTCCGGGACAGGGGCCTACGAGCAGTACTTC.

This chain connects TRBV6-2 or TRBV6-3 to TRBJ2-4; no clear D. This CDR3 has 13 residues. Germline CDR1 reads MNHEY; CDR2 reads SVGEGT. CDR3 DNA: TGTGCTGGCAGTGAAGGCACTAAAAACATTCAGTACTTC. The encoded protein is CAGSEGTKNIQYF.

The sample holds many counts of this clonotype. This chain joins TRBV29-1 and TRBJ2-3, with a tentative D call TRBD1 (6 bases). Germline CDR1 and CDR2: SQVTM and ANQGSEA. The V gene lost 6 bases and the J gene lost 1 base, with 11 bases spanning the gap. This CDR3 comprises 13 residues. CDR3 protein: CSVGPGGTDTQYF. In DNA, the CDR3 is TGCAGCGTGGGGCCAGGGGGCACAGATACGCAGTATTTT.

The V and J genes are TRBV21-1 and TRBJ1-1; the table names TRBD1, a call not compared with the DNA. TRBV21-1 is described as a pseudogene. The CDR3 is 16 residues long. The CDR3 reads CASSNPYRSLNTEAFF. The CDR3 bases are TGTGCCAGCAGCAACCCGTACAGGTCCCTGAACACTGAAGCTTTCTTT.

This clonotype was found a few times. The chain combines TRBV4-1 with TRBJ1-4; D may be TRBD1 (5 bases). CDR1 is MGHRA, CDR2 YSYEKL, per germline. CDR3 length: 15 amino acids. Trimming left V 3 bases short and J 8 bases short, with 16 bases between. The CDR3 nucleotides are TGCGCCAGCAGCCACCGGAAAAGGGACCGCGAAAAACTGTTTTTT. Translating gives CASSHRKRDREKLFF.

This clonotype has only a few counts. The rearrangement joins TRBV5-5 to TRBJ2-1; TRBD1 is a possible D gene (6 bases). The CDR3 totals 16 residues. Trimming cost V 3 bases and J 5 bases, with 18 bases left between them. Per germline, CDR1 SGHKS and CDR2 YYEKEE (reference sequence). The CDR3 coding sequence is TGTGCCAGCAGCTGGGGGCCAGGGGAATTTAACAATGAGCAGTTCTTC. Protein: CASSWGPGEFNNEQFF.

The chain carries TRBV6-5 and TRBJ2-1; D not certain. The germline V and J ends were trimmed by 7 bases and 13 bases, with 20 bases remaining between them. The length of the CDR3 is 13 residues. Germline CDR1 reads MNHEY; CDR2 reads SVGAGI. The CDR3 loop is CASKGSVVVTQFF. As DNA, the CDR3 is TGTGCCAGCAAAGGTTCGGTAGTTGTAACTCAGTTCTTC.

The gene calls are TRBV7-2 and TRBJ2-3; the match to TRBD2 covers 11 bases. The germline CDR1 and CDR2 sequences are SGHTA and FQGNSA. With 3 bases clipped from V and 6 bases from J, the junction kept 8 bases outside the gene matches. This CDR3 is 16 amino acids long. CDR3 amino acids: CASSFVSGGASDTQYF. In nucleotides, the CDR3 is TGTGCCAGCAGCTTCGTTAGCGGGGGGGCAAGTGATACGCAGTATTTT.

The chain's CDR3 is CASSVYLGTYEQYF. CDR3 nucleotide sequence: TGTGCCAGCAGTGTTTATCTGGGGACCTACGAGCAGTACTTC. The chain couples TRBV28 to TRBJ2-7, with D uncertain. Germline V lookup: CDR1 MDHEN, CDR2 SYDVKM. The CDR3 loop spans 14 amino acids. Between the trimmed V and J ends, which lost 5 bases and 2 bases, there was a span of 13 bases.

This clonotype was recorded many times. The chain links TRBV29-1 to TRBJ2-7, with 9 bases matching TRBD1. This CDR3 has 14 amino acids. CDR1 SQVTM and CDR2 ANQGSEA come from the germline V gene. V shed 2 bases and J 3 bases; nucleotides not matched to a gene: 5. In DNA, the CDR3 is TGCAGCGTTGAAACAGGGGGCCAGATCTACGAGCAGTACTTC. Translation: CSVETGGQIYEQYF.

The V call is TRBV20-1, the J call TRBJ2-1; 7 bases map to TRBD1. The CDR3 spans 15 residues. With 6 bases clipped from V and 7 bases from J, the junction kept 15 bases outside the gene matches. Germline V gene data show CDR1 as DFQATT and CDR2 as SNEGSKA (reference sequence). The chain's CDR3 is CSAPRTGARSNEQFF. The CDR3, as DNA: TGCAGTGCCCCCCGGACAGGCGCCCGATCGAATGAGCAGTTCTTC.

The CDR3 reads CASSSFPGATDTQYF. The CDR3 region has the DNA TGCGCCAGCAGCTCGTTCCCGGGGGCGACAGATACGCAGTATTTT. This rearrangement joins TRBV5-1 to TRBJ2-3, with D perhaps matching TRBD1 or TRBD2 (6 bases each). Trimming took off 3 bases at V and 3 bases at J, with 14 bases between the two ends. From germline, CDR1 is SGHRS and CDR2 YFSETQ. CDR3 length: 15 amino acids.